The 32 T cell receptor beta chains given below trace back to one sample, sequenced in a study of molecular identifiers for immune sequencing clone quantification. TCRdb itself ran the PCR reads through MiXCR, one entry per CDR3 protein. The sample has about 640,000 distinct CDR3 sequences; just under 20% are singletons. What was sequenced was naive CD8+ T cells from blood, with Jurkat cell RNA spiked in. Subset defined: FACS-sorted CD8+CD4-CCR7+CD45RA+ naive T cells. The receptor set was obtained from a human donor in good health. Some libraries in this study had Jurkat cell RNA spiked in.

This clonotype showed up many times. The chain has TRBV12-3 or TRBV12-4 and TRBJ2-1, with D tentatively TRBD1 (5 bases). Trimming removed 3 bases at V and 7 bases at J, with 13 bases between. The CDR3 has 14 residues. The CDR3 nucleotides are TGTGCCAGCAGTTTTGGTGGTAGGGGTAATGAGCAGTTCTTC. Residues: CASSFGGRGNEQFF.

This clonotype has ten or more counts. The J gene is TRBJ1-2, the V gene TRBV6-2 or TRBV6-3; TRBD1 matches 7 bases. CDR1 MNHEY and CDR2 SVGEGT come from the germline V gene. The CDR3 is made up of 13 amino acids. V gave up 2 bases and J gave up 13 bases; unmatched junction bases: 10. The CDR3 reads CASSYAGQDSPTF. The CDR3 DNA reads TGTGCCAGCAGTTACGCCGGACAGGATTCCCCCACCTTC.

Note on this clonotype: This may be a read error: a much more frequent sequence differs by one nucleotide. J is TRBJ2-1 and V is TRBV25-1; D not certain. V was trimmed by 8 bases and J by 5 bases, leaving 13 bases between them. This CDR3 is built from 13 residues. Germline-derived CDR1 and CDR2 are MGHDK and SYGVNS. CDR3 sequence reads: CASGLQADNEQFF. For the CDR3, the DNA is TGTGCCAGCGGTCTACAAGCCGACAATGAGCAGTTCTTC.

The genes are TRBV7-9 and TRBJ1-2; D not resolved. Trimming removed 5 bases from V and 4 bases from J, with 17 bases in between. Germline CDR1 is SEHNR and CDR2 is FQNEAQ (reference sequence). The CDR3 covers 15 residues. CDR3 amino acids: CASSKGGVQLYGYTF. The CDR3 coding sequence is TGTGCCAGCAGCAAAGGCGGTGTGCAACTCTATGGCTACACCTTC.

At least ten counts were recorded for this clonotype. The rearrangement uses TRBV7-9 and TRBJ1-6; 7 bases match TRBD1. The CDR3 loop spans 14 amino acids. Looked up from germline, CDR1 is SEHNR and CDR2 is FQNEAQ (reference sequence). Trimming cost V 2 bases and J 12 bases; bases outside gene matches: 7. The DNA of the CDR3 is TGTGCCAGCAGCTTAACAGGGGCATTCGAACCCCTCCACTTT. It specifies CASSLTGAFEPLHF.

This clonotype was counted at least ten times. The chain has TRBV29-1 and TRBJ2-1; 11 bases agree with TRBD2. V shed 5 bases, J shed 2 bases, and the junction held 8 bases outside the gene matches. CDR3 length: 16 residues. The germline CDR1 and CDR2 sequences are SQVTM and ANQGSEA. The CDR3 loop is CSVLGTSGEAYNEQFF. CDR3 nucleotides: TGCAGCGTTCTGGGGACTAGCGGAGAGGCCTACAATGAGCAGTTCTTC.

This clonotype has ten or more counts. CDR3 protein: CASSTWTGGTEAFF. CDR3 in DNA: TGTGCCAGCAGTACCTGGACAGGGGGGACTGAAGCTTTCTTT. This chain connects TRBV6-2 or TRBV6-3 to TRBJ1-1, with 10 bases lining up with TRBD1. Germline V gene data show CDR1 as MNHEY and CDR2 as SVGEGT. The V segment lost 5 bases and the J segment 5 bases; nucleotides outside the gene matches: 5. CDR3 length equals 14 residues.

In its sample, this clonotype was seen many times. The gene calls are TRBV6-5 and TRBJ2-1; D is tentatively TRBD1 or TRBD2 (5 bases each). The CDR3 extends over 11 amino acids. Trimming removed 5 bases from V and 13 bases from J, with 12 bases in between. The germline V gene encodes CDR1 MNHEY and CDR2 SVGAGI. The CDR3, as DNA: TGTGCCAGCAGTGTTGGGACCGACCAGTTCTTC. The encoded protein is CASSVGTDQFF.

At least ten counts were recorded for this clonotype. The chain combines TRBV7-9 with TRBJ2-7; TRBD2 matches 11 bases. The CDR3 runs to 15 residues. The germline CDR1 and CDR2 sequences are SEHNR and FQNEAQ (reference sequence). The trim removed 4 bases at V and 4 bases at J, leaving 6 bases unmatched. CDR3 coding DNA: TGTGCCAGCAGCTCCTTAGCGGGGGGGCCGTACGAGCAGTACTTC. Translated: CASSSLAGGPYEQYF.

This clonotype appeared many times. The chain uses TRBV27 and TRBJ2-7, with a weak D call TRBD2 (7 bases). Trimming took 0 bases from V and 5 from J, leaving 11 bases between them. The CDR3 sequence is 14 residues long. Germline V CDR1 and CDR2: MNHEY, SMNVEV (reference sequence). The DNA for the CDR3 is TGTGCCAGCAGTTTATCGGGGGGGCTCGACGAGCAGTACTTC. It translates to CASSLSGGLDEQYF.

As to this clonotype: A read error may explain this, as a much larger clone is one base away. The J gene is TRBJ2-1, the V gene TRBV6-5, with D unresolved. Germline assignment: CDR1 MNHEY and CDR2 SVGAGI. The CDR3 contains 12 residues. The CDR3 DNA follows: TGTGCCAGCACCGTCGACTTCAATGAGCAGCTCTTC. Its protein is CASTVDFNEQLF.

This clonotype has ten or more counts. The chain carries TRBV20-1 and TRBJ1-6; D remains ambiguous. Germline V lookup: CDR1 DFQATT, CDR2 SNEGSKA (reference sequence). This CDR3 is 14 amino acids long. The germline V and J ends were trimmed by 4 bases and 3 bases, with 10 bases remaining between them. For the CDR3, the DNA is TGCAGTGCTACCAAGACAAACTATAATTCACCCCTCCACTTT. It codes for CSATKTNYNSPLHF.

This clonotype was counted between two and nine times. The chain employs TRBV9 and TRBJ2-3; the D gene is possibly TRBD2 (5 bases). V lost 2 bases and J lost 0, with 10 bases in between. Germline V gene sequence: CDR1 SGDLS, CDR2 YYNGEE. The CDR3 has 15 amino acids. The CDR3 DNA reads as TGTGCCAGCAGCGTCGGGGTTACTAGCACAGATACGCAGTATTTT. Residues: CASSVGVTSTDTQYF.

This clonotype was counted many times. The chain joins TRBV13 to TRBJ2-3; 9 bases are a match to TRBD1. The CDR3 is 19 residues long. After removal of 5 bases from V and 2 bases from J, the junction contained 17 bases not matched to a gene. Germline CDR1 reads PRHDT; CDR2 reads FYEKMQ (reference sequence). The CDR3: CASSAVPGQGEDNTDTQYF. The CDR3 bases are TGTGCCAGCAGCGCAGTCCCGGGACAGGGTGAGGATAACACAGATACGCAGTATTTT.

This clonotype was picked up many times. The chain has TRBV20-1 and TRBJ1-1, with TRBD1 as a possible D gene (6 bases). The CDR3 is made up of 15 amino acids. V dropped 5 bases and J dropped 0 bases, with 16 bases sitting between them. CDR1 is DFQATT and CDR2 is SNEGSKA in the germline V gene (reference sequence). This CDR3 is CSAPTYWDMNTEAFF. In DNA form, the CDR3 reads TGCAGTGCTCCAACGTACTGGGACATGAACACTGAAGCTTTCTTT.

This clonotype came up once. The chain links TRBV4-1 to TRBJ1-5, with D possibly TRBD1 on 5 matching bases. The CDR3 spans 17 residues. V gave up 0 bases and J gave up 3 bases, with 15 bases separating them. The germline V gene has CDR1 MGHRA and CDR2 YSYEKL. CDR3 in amino acids: CASSQEGDGVLNQPQHF. Written as DNA, the CDR3 is TGCGCCAGCAGCCAAGAAGGGGACGGGGTCCTCAATCAGCCCCAGCATTTT.

In its sample, this clonotype was seen many times. The rearrangement uses TRBV12-3 or TRBV12-4 and TRBJ2-3; D remains unclear. This CDR3 has 14 residues. The V and J ends lost 6 bases and 6 bases respectively, with 16 bases between them. In DNA form, the CDR3 reads TGTGCCAGCAGCTCGGGCCTCAGATGGGATACGCAGTATTTT. Amino acid sequence: CASSSGLRWDTQYF.

V and J are TRBV27 and TRBJ1-2; D unclear. The V and J ends lost 0 bases and 6 bases respectively, with 8 bases between them. Germline V gives CDR1 MNHEY, CDR2 SMNVEV (reference sequence). The CDR3 totals 13 residues. The CDR3 here is CASSLSGLNGYTF. The CDR3, as DNA: TGTGCCAGCAGTTTATCAGGACTGAATGGCTACACCTTC.

This clonotype appeared many times. This chain links TRBV13 with TRBJ2-3; D remains unclear. V shed 0 bases and J shed 3 bases, with 13 bases lying between them. CDR1 is PRHDT and CDR2 is FYEKMQ in the germline V gene (reference sequence). The CDR3 runs 16 residues. The CDR3 protein is CASSLGLGQVTDTQYF. The CDR3 nucleotides read TGTGCCAGCAGCTTAGGGCTAGGCCAGGTGACAGATACGCAGTATTTT.

The chain has TRBV29-1 and TRBJ2-1; 10 bases align to TRBD2. This CDR3 region has 14 residues. Germline V gene sequence: CDR1 SQVTM, CDR2 ANQGSEA. V lost 8 bases to trimming and J lost 4 bases; unmatched junction nucleotides: 8. The CDR3 DNA sequence: TGCAGCAAGCGCGAGCGGGAGGGATACAATGAGCAGTTCTTC. Translating it yields CSKREREGYNEQFF.

This clonotype has at least ten counts. The CDR3 DNA reads as TGTGCCAGCAGCTTGCCGGGGGGTCCCGGGGCACGGGAGCAGTACTTC. Its protein is CASSLPGGPGAREQYF. The chain employs TRBV7-9 and TRBJ2-7, with TRBD2 matching 7 bases. Per germline, CDR1 SEHNR and CDR2 FQNEAQ (reference sequence). With V trimmed by 3 bases and J by 7 bases, 15 bases remained unmatched. This CDR3 is 16 amino acids long.

Many counts were recorded for this clonotype. The chain has TRBV3-1 and TRBJ2-1; D remains ambiguous. Germline lookup yields CDR1 LGHDT and CDR2 YNNKEL (reference sequence). Trimming shortened V by 0 bases and J by 7 bases, and 13 bases separated the two germline ends. The CDR3 totals 15 residues. The DNA for the CDR3 is TGTGCCAGCAGCCAAGATTACGACTCCGGGAATGAGCAGTTCTTC. Translating gives CASSQDYDSGNEQFF.

This clonotype was detected ten times or more. The CDR3 loop reads CASPPGAGVNEQYF. The CDR3, as DNA: TGTGCCAGCCCCCCAGGTGCCGGGGTAAACGAGCAGTACTTC. This chain joins TRBV2 and TRBJ2-7, with D possibly matching TRBD2 (5 bases). Germline V gene data show CDR1 as SNHLY and CDR2 as FYNNEI. The CDR3 totals 14 residues. Trimming took off 8 bases at V and 5 bases at J, with 19 bases between the two ends.

This chain connects TRBV7-3 to TRBJ2-1; either TRBD1 or TRBD2 may supply D (5 bases each). The V end was cut by 2 bases, the J end by 7 bases, with 12 bases between. This CDR3 region has 14 residues. Looked up from germline, CDR1 is SGHTA and CDR2 is FQGTGA. The CDR3 nucleotides read TGTGCCAGCAGCTTAGGGGGAATGGGGAATGAGCAGTTCTTC. It codes for CASSLGGMGNEQFF.

This clonotype was observed many times. The chain couples TRBV4-3 to TRBJ1-4; the D is unclear. In germline, CDR1 is LGHNA, CDR2 YSLEER. CDR3 length: 15 residues. Trimming pared 0 bases from V and 0 bases from J, leaving 5 bases between. As DNA, the CDR3 is TGCGCCAGCAGCCAAGACACAGCAACTAATGAAAAACTGTTTTTT. Translated: CASSQDTATNEKLFF.

A word on this clonotype: Since a much larger clone is just one base distant, this may be a read error. This CDR3 is CSASCNEQFF. CDR3 nucleotides: TGCAGTGCTTCCTGCAATGAGCAGTTCTTC. This chain uses TRBV20-1 with TRBJ2-1; unclear D gene. This CDR3 has 10 residues. Germline loops: CDR1 DFQATT, CDR2 SNEGSKA (reference sequence).

This clonotype was detected many times. V gene TRBV13 combines with J gene TRBJ1-2; no clear D. This CDR3 is built from 14 residues. V lost 1 base to trimming and J lost 3 bases, with 9 bases between them. Germline V gene lookup returns CDR1 PRHDT and CDR2 FYEKMQ (reference sequence). The CDR3, as DNA: TGTGCCAGCAGCTTAGCCCGGATACACTATGGCTACACCTTC. As protein: CASSLARIHYGYTF.

V usage is TRBV5-4 and J usage is TRBJ2-3; unclear D gene. Per the germline V gene, CDR1 is SGHNT and CDR2 is YYREEE (reference sequence). V was trimmed by 3 bases and J by 6 bases, leaving 8 bases between them. The CDR3 runs 12 residues. The CDR3 spells CASSWPRDTQYF. CDR3 in DNA: TGTGCCAGCAGCTGGCCCCGGGATACGCAGTATTTT.

Many counts were recorded for this clonotype. J is TRBJ1-5 and V is TRBV12-3 or TRBV12-4; 7 nucleotides match TRBD1. The CDR3 sequence is 17 residues long. The J segment lost 0 bases and the V segment lost 5 bases, leaving 10 bases of the junction unmatched. The CDR3 bases are TGTGCCAGCAGTCAAAGCCGGGACAGAAATAGCAATCAGCCCCAGCATTTT. It specifies CASSQSRDRNSNQPQHF.

This clonotype was seen many times. The J gene is TRBJ2-1, the V gene TRBV24-1; D might be TRBD2 (6 bases). CDR3 length: 12 residues. The germline CDR1 and CDR2 sequences are KGHDR and SFDVKD. V was trimmed by 9 bases and J by 3 bases, leaving 8 bases between them. The CDR3: CATASVYNEQFF. The DNA for the CDR3 is TGTGCCACCGCTAGCGTCTACAATGAGCAGTTCTTC.

This clonotype came up many times. The V and J genes are TRBV23-1 and TRBJ2-3; D may be TRBD2 (5 bases). TRBV23-1 is known as an ORF, though its function is uncertain. Trimming pared 0 bases from V and 0 bases from J, leaving 22 bases between. The CDR3 covers 20 residues. The CDR3 DNA sequence: TGCGCCAGCAGTCAATCTGGAGGCCAAAACCTATTTACTAGCACAGATACGCAGTATTTT. Protein: CASSQSGGQNLFTSTDTQYF.

Only a few counts were recorded for this clonotype. The rearrangement uses TRBV6-5 and TRBJ1-5; a possible D gene is TRBD1 (5 bases). Germline V gives CDR1 MNHEY, CDR2 SVGAGI. The CDR3 is 15 residues long. V shed 6 bases and J shed 4 bases, with 16 bases lying between them. CDR3 coding DNA: TGTGCCAGCAGCCCCCAAGGAGGGGAGAATCAGCCCCAGCATTTT. Its translation is CASSPQGGENQPQHF.